The 3 T cell receptor beta chains reported below all come from one sample, sequenced in a study of molecular identifiers for immune sequencing clone quantification. TCRdb ran MiXCR on the PCR reads and lists one entry per CDR3 protein. The sample consists of about 630,000 distinct CDR3 sequences, about 25% of them appearing once. The sample comprised naive CD8+ T cells from blood, with Jurkat cell RNA spiked in. The subset: FACS-sorted CD8+CD4-CCR7+CD45RA+ naive T cells. The receptors derive from a human donor in good health. Some libraries in this study had Jurkat cell RNA spiked in.

The CDR3, as DNA: TGTGCCAGCAGCTTAGCTGCGACAGGCAATCAGAACCAGCATTTT. Translating it yields CASSLAATGNQNQHF. The V gene is TRBV13, the J gene TRBJ1-5; D is possibly TRBD1 (6 bases). The CDR3 has 15 residues. The V end lost 1 base, the J end lost 12 bases, and 19 bases lay between the germline ends. Per germline, CDR1 PRHDT and CDR2 FYEKMQ (reference sequence). The full variable domain, rest sourced from reference TRBV13 and TRBJ1-5, is AAGVIQSPRHLIKEKRETATLKCYPIPRHDTVYWYQQGPGQDPQFLISFYEKMQSDKGSIPDRFSAQQFSDYHSELNMSSLELGDSALYFCASSLAATGNQNQHFGDGTRLSIL.

Turning to this clonotype: Just one base apart from a much larger clone, this may be a read error. This sequence joins TRBV2 and TRBJ1-1; 7 bases match TRBD1. This CDR3 has 14 amino acids. CDR1 is SNHLY and CDR2 is FYNNEI in the germline V gene. V lost 8 bases, J lost 12 bases, and 18 bases stayed unmatched. The CDR3, as DNA: TGTGCCAGCGACGGAGAGACAGGGCCCGAGTCGACTTTCTTT. It translates to CASDGETGPESTFF. Drawing the rest from reference TRBV2 and TRBJ1-1, the complete variable domain is EPEVTQTPSHQVTQMGQEVILRCVPISNHLYFYWYRQILGQKVEFLVSFYNNEISEKSEIFDDQFSVERPDGSNFTLKIRSTKLEDSAMYFCASDGETGPESTFFGQGTRLTVV.

This chain connects TRBV5-1 to TRBJ1-1; perhaps TRBD1 as D (6 bases). Per the germline V gene, CDR1 is SGHRS and CDR2 is YFSETQ. V was pared by 6 bases and J by 5 bases, with 17 bases between. This CDR3 region has 14 residues. The CDR3 nucleotides read TGCGCCAGCAACTTTAGCCTAGGGGGAACTGAAGCTTTCTTT. This codes for CASNFSLGGTEAFF. Looking up the rest from reference TRBV5-1 and TRBJ1-1 gives the full variable domain: KAGVTQTPRYLIKTRGQQVTLSCSPISGHRSVSWYQQTPGQGLQFLFEYFSETQRNKGNFPGRFSGRQFSNSRSEMNVSTLELGDSALYLCASNFSLGGTEAFFGQGTRLTVV.